The T cell receptor beta chain described here comes from a study of cytomegalovirus exposure and HLA in healthy donors (dated by TCRdb to about 2017). Turning to the overall study: An earlier analysis of roughly 570 of the donors reported about 260 Gb of sequence data and 117 million unique TCR beta sequences obtained from 150 million to 200 million T cells. About 320 gigabases of sequencing data and around 87 million unique TCR sequences were included in an early release covering roughly 700 HLA-typed donors. Of the 300 to 500 genotyped donors, less than 90% were placed in the genetic ancestry cluster associated with self-reported Caucasian donors. The study aimed to test whether cataloging public T cell receptors could reveal signatures of past pathogen exposure. Using immunosequencing, the study profiled T cell repertoires from about 650 subjects and related those repertoires to cytomegalovirus serostatus. A separate validation cohort of roughly 110 different subjects was used in addition to the roughly 640-subject first cohort. To predict cytomegalovirus infection status, the study combined high-throughput TCR immunosequencing, statistical association of individual TCRs with disease status, and machine learning. A later analysis re-examined previously published TCR beta repertoires from about 670 donors and added high-resolution HLA genotyping to investigate patterns of TCR occurrence. Rather than using new phenotypic data, the later analysis identified candidate immune exposures from TCR beta sequences and from how often those sequences occurred across donors. An earlier analysis of approximately 500 of the donors applied high-throughput TCR beta sequencing to assess whether each TCR beta V gene segment acted as functional or pseudogenic. Donor age, sex, ethnicity and CMV serostatus were compiled alongside the repertoire data. In a later genetic analysis, genome-wide SNP genotypes for about three fifths of the roughly 670 donors were used, and that subset was treated as a discovery cohort. All discovery cohort repertoires had been generated using a single sequencing platform. Class I and class II HLA loci were covered by the typing at four-digit resolution. The number of donors typed differed by locus, with roughly 629-640 for A, B, C, DRB1 and DQB1, 522 for DQA1, some 570 for DPA1, and around 430 for DPB1. Roughly five DR-DQ haplotypes were treated as single units for association and clustering because of strong linkage in the cohort. On average, roughly 250,000 unique TCR beta nucleotide sequences were sequenced per donor among 398 genotyped donors of the cohort, with around 19% of those sequences being non-productive.

About this clone itself: Its antigen is still unknown. The record has no base qualities; no much larger clone is one base away.

Receptor amplification or capture employed the immunoSEQ multiplex PCR assay. For the multiplex PCR, a mixture combining 60 forward primers for TCR Vbeta segments and 13 reverse primers for TCR Jbeta segments was used. Amplification of the CDR3 region of rearranged TCR beta genes was performed with a multiplex PCR assay on genomic DNA. Amplified TCR beta libraries were sequenced as 87-base-pair reads on the Illumina HiSeq System. As for how the authors treated the data: A later analysis tallied around 80 million unique TCR beta chains across the approximately 670 repertoires, and some 10 million of those chains were shared by two or more donors. To remove PCR and sequencing errors, raw reads were error-corrected and collapsed into unique sequences using a nearest-neighbor algorithm that merged closely related sequences. CDR3 sequences were aligned to IMGT reference sequences to assign V, D and J gene segments. Each retained sequence needed at least a six-nucleotide match to both a V gene segment and a J gene segment. Rearrangements were called productive when the CDR3 lacked stop codons and stayed in frame with V and J; all others were non-productive. Following IMGT convention, CDR3 was defined as the stretch from the second conserved V-encoded cysteine to the conserved J-encoded phenylalanine. The earlier analysis of about 530 of the donors excluded any sequence lacking an unambiguous match to a single V gene segment. In an earlier analysis of 500 to 750 of the donors, V segments were called functional above 56.7% productive rearrangements and were called segregating when the between-donor standard deviation exceeded 5%. A statistical classification framework was built for diagnosing cytomegalovirus status from the catalog of TCR beta chain sequences. A later analysis assigned V and J genes by comparing TCR nucleotide sequences with IMGT/GENE-DB human TR gene sequences. Using the TCRdist pipeline, a later analysis assigned CDR3 sequences along with most-parsimonious VDJ recombination scenarios. In a later analysis, each TCR beta chain was defined by its CDR3 amino acid sequence together with its V-gene family, and reads lacking a unique V-gene family were excluded. To address suspected cross-contamination and a sequencing artifact, a later analysis removed 450 to 700 highly shared, low-generation-probability nucleotide sequences. For each public chain, a later analysis derived a clonal expansion index from normalized ranks of inferred template counts within each repertoire. In a later analysis, generation probabilities were computed with a VDJ recombination model fitted to out-of-frame rearrangements, and the resulting probabilities were checked against IGoR. In a later analysis, TCR-TCR, TCR-HLA and TCR-CMV co-occurrence was scored with hypergeometric tests, and a repertoire-size bias correction was applied to TCR pairs. A later analysis estimated false discovery rates by permuting HLA or CMV assignments 20 times. In a later analysis, co-occurring TCRs were grouped using DBSCAN, with TCRdist sequence similarity added in when clustering inside HLA-allele-positive subsets. Co-occurrence clustering excluded repertoires with fewer than 30,000 or more than 120,000 public chains, plus five with anomalous nucleotide sharing. Entries here come from immuneACCESS through TCRdb and include only in-frame sequences with V and J called. Some clones fail to appear in such tables; in the studies checked, an unresolved V gene covers under half of the shortfall, and the cause of the remainder is unknown. D and trimming come from the DNA, and the V and J calls and clone size come from that table. This sample lists roughly 200,000 clones; roughly 87% were detected once. The ten largest clones take up roughly 0.98% of the sample.

Beyond this particular receptor, the publication reports: Immune exposure information for the cohort was limited to CMV serostatus. In both the original and validation cohorts, the classifier was reported to diagnose cytomegalovirus status with high specificity and sensitivity. A further reported finding was that TCR beta sequences accurately predicted the HLA-A and HLA-B alleles for most subjects in the first cohort. An association between a missense DCLRE1C variant and V-gene and J-gene trimming of TCR beta chains was found in a later genetic analysis and replicated in an independent cohort. A group of highly shared sequence variants was considered likely to be a technical artifact of the sequencing pipeline. In vitro tests confirmed that a few of the cytomegalovirus-associated TCR beta chains recognize cytomegalovirus antigens. Correlated functional status among segregating V segments might reflect linkage disequilibrium, but an unknown experimental factor could not be ruled out. According to the authors, the approach could potentially be generalized to other disease states and immunological phenotypes. At a false discovery rate of 0.05, a later analysis linked under 20,000 TCR beta sequences to specific HLA alleles. Broadly in line with IMGT annotations, most TCR beta V segments showed up in productive rearrangements about 90% or about 30% of the time in an earlier analysis of 450 to 600 of the donors. According to a later analysis, most CMV-associated TCR beta chains appeared to be HLA-restricted, and the HLA associations seemed to be driven largely by CMV exposure. Roughly uniform sequencing depth across donors was assumed in presence/absence analyses, although this assumption may not hold. In a later analysis, several top co-occurrence clusters were reported to appear linked to parvovirus B19, influenza, CMV and Epstein-Barr virus. The earlier analysis of almost 600 of the donors excluded approximately 15 rarely observed V segments, including chromosome 9 orphons, because counts were too low. In a later genetic analysis, fewer N-insertions in productive TCRs were reported among donors in an Asian-associated ancestry cluster than the roughly 670-donor mean. The study listed 164 TCR beta chains as associated with cytomegalovirus. Because some donors lacked HLA typing at each locus, the association tests relied only on the typed subset. In a later analysis, the rate of TCR association differed among HLA loci, with DRB1 alleles having the most associated TCRs and HLA-C alleles having the fewest. Compared with equally common non-associated chains, HLA-associated TCR beta chains in a later analysis were more clonally expanded and had lower generation probabilities. In this cohort, only TCR beta chains were sequenced, and detectable features were limited by the absence of alpha or paired-chain data. Across donors, most TCR sequences were observed very rarely, whereas some public TCRs were present in many individuals. When HLA alleles, especially DR and DQ, strongly co-occurred, attributing TCR associations to individual alleles was difficult. The 87-base-pair reads could not distinguish some IMGT-functional V segments, including TRBV6-2 and TRBV6-3, so those segments were excluded.

The cohort consisted of hundreds of healthy bone marrow donors. At the time of sampling, all cohort members were nominally healthy, though unrecorded immune exposures were likely present. The donor tested CMV seronegative and was one of the 352 seronegative cohort members. Every donor gave a peripheral blood sample, and the peripheral blood mononuclear cells from that sample were used for TCR beta sequencing. The Qiagen DNeasy Blood Extraction Kit was used to extract genomic DNA from the blood cell samples. From cysteine to phenylalanine, the CDR3 is 11 amino acids long. Only the CDR3 part of the read is kept: 33 bases, read in frame from the first base. CDR1 is given as DFQATT and CDR2 as SNEGSKA, both from the germline V gene (reference sequence).

Sequencing input: PBMCs. This TCR was recovered from a boy aged 2 to 10 in good health and CMV-seronegative. The chain couples TRBV20-1 to TRBJ2-5; a tentative D match to TRBD2 spans 6 bases. Judging by the DNA end, TRBJ2-7 fits better; the J call may be wrong. CDR3 region: CSAREGYEQYF. The DNA sequence is TGCAGTGCTAGGGAGGGCTACGAGCAGTACTTC.